This T cell receptor beta chain was captured by sequencing in a study of shared clonotypes between healthy human individuals. The study's findings and limits: A few donors had about 5% of their naive CD4 clonotypes in common.

Germline CDR1 and CDR2: LNHNV and YYDKDF (reference sequence). The V end was cut by 5 bases, the J end by 4 bases, with 18 bases between. This CDR3 region has 15 residues. In replicate PCRs of sorted subsets, about 200 ng DNA, approximately 30,000 T cell genomes, was used. Produced via immunoSEQ multiplex PCR; TCRdb's table is partial and in-frame only. Among millions of clones listed, about 92% were seen once. For this clone: Antigen unknown.

V usage is TRBV15 and J usage is TRBJ2-7; tentative D call: TRBD2 (5 bases). Sequenced material: naive CD4+ T cells from PBMCs. Subset of the sample: CD45RA+ positively selected. The sequence was collected from a man aged 18 to 30 in good health. Some clones in this sample may be carry-over from other donors' samples. DNA for the CDR3: TGTGCCACCAGCCGCGAGTTAGGGAGAGCTTACGAGCAGTACTTC. This gives the protein CATSRELGRAYEQYF. The full variable domain, with the rest looked up from reference TRBV15 and TRBJ2-7, is DAMVIQNPRYQVTQFGKPVTLSCSQTLNHNVMYWYQQKSSQAPKLLFHYYDKDFNNEADTPDNFQSRRPNTSFCFLDIRSPGLGDTAMYLCATSRELGRAYEQYFGPGTRLTVT.